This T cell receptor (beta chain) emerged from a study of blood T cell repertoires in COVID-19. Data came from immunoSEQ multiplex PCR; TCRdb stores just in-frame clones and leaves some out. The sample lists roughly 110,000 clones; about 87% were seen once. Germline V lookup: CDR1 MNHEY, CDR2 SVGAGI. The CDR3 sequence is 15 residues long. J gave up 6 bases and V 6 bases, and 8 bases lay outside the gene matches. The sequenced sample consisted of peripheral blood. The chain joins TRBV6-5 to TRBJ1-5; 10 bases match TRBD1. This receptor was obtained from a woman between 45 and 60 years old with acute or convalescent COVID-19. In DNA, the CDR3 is TGTGCCAGCAGACCCACCGGGACAGGGGCTCAGCCCCAGCATTTT. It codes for CASRPTGTGAQPQHF.